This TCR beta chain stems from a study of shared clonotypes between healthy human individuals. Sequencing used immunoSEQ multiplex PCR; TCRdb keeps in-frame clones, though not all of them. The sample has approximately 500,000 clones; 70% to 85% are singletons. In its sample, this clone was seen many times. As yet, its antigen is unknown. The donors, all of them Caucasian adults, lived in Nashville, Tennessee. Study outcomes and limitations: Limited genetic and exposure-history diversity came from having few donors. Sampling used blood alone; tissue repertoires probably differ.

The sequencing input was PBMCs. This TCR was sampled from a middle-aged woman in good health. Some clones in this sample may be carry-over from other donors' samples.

DNA of the CDR3: TGTGCCAGCTCACCACCGGGCAGGGGCCACACAGATACGCAGTATTTT. Translated: CASSPPGRGHTDTQYF. The chain has TRBV18 and TRBJ2-3, with D tentatively TRBD1 (6 bases). This CDR3 has 16 amino acids. Germline V gene lookup returns CDR1 KGHSH and CDR2 LQKENI. V dropped 0 bases and J dropped 2 bases, with 12 bases sitting between them.